This T cell receptor (beta chain) was recorded in a study of radiotherapy plus CTLA-4 blockade in lung cancer (dated by TCRdb to the late 2010s). Study-level background: Objective responses occurred in about 19% of enrolled patients, and 25% to 40% achieved disease control. General study outcomes and caveats: After treatment with radiotherapy and ipilimumab, TCR clones that came from tumors expanded in the peripheral blood. The strongest predictors of response, as reported, were early dynamic changes in blood T cell clones along with a rise in serum interferon-beta after radiation.

In this study, focal radiation therapy paired with CTLA-4 blockade (ipilimumab) was tested in patients who had chemo-refractory metastatic non-small-cell lung cancer. Spanning cysteine to phenylalanine, the CDR3 consists of 12 amino acids. The only DNA kept is the CDR3, 36 bases in frame from the first base. The germline V gene (reference sequence) provides CDR1 PRHDT and CDR2 FYEKMQ. Points on this clone: Its binding antigen is unknown. One junction end disagrees with the germline gene, perhaps due to a read error.

Library preparation used the immunoSEQ multiplex PCR assay. Held by TCRdb, this immuneACCESS table contains in-frame sequences only and omits some clones. Under half of the omission traces to an unresolved V gene where checked; the cause of the rest is unknown. The sample yields 50,000 or so clones; 70% to 80% were counted once. Together, the top ten hold roughly 11% of the sample. The clonotype was recovered from a human donor with non-small cell lung cancer who had stable disease on radiotherapy plus ipilimumab. The sequence links TRBV13 to TRBJ1-2; a weak D assignment points to TRBD1 (6 bases agree). This specimen consisted of peripheral blood, obtained from a patient treated with radiotherapy plus ipilimumab. The DNA sequence is as follows: TGTGCCAGCAGCTTTTCCCGGGGGCCCCATGGCTTC. This sequence encodes CASSFSRGPHGF.